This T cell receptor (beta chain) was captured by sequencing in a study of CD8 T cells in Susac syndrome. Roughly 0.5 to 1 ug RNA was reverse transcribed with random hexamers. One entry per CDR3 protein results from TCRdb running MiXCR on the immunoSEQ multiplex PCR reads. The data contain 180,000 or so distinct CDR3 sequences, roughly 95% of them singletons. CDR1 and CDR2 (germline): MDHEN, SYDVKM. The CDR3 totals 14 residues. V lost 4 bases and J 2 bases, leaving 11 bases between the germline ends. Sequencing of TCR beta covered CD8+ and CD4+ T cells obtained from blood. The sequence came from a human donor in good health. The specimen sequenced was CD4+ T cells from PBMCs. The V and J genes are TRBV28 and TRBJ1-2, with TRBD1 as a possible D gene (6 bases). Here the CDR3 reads CASSSGDTNYGYTF. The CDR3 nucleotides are TGTGCCAGCAGTTCTGGGGACACCAACTATGGCTACACCTTC.